This T cell receptor (beta chain) was recovered during a study of blood T cell repertoires in COVID-19 (TCRdb year 2020). About the investigation overall: Samples from collaborators originated in the United States, Italy and Spain and spanned both the acute and convalescent phases of COVID-19. Subjects who had been exposed to COVID-19, were actively infected with it, or had recovered from it provided the deeply sampled blood TCRbeta repertoires that made up the dataset. HLA class I and class II types, where available, came from metadata supplied by the sample provider rather than from assay-based typing. The prospective study material was composed of cDNA or gDNA derived from T cells, B-cell-depleted T cells, or PBMCs. The samples were drawn from the first 160 participants of the ongoing ImmuneRACE study and from 950 to 1,500 subjects provided by 6 global collaborators. The sample metadata nearly always contained a de-identified subject ID, COVID-19 status, age in years and sex. The repertoires were released in a freely available public database meant as a resource for research on the immune response to SARS-CoV-2.

TCRbeta CDR3 regions were amplified from genomic DNA by means of the immunoSEQ Assay, a bias-controlled multiplex PCR. In the paper's pipeline: Within the assay, amplification of reference gene primers was used to estimate how many nucleated cells each sample contained. To quantify the absolute abundance of each unique TCRbeta CDR3 rearrangement, sequence reads were collapsed and filtered. For each sample, productive Simpson clonality was calculated as the square root of Simpson's diversity index across productive rearrangements. Held by TCRdb, this immuneACCESS table contains in-frame sequences only and omits some clones. Under half of the omission traces to an unresolved V gene where checked; the cause of the rest is unknown. D and trimming come from the DNA, and the V and J calls and clone size come from that table. The sample table records about 170,000 clones; 80% to 85% of these occur just once. The ten largest clonotypes hold 11% of the sample.

In the case of this clone: Its target antigen remains unknown. The input lacks base qualities; no much larger clone sits a single base away.

Overall results and qualifications from the work: The amount of clinical and demographic metadata varied by source and participant and was provided uncurated.

Each collaborating institution followed its own protocols to collect whole blood in K2EDTA tubes. For TCRbeta analysis, collaborator samples were shipped as frozen whole blood, as isolated PBMCs, or as DNA extracted from either sample type. The sample was peripheral blood. The sequence derives from a man between 65 and 85 years old with active or convalescent COVID-19.

The nucleotides read TGTGCCAGCAGCCCGGACTTGGGGAGCTCTGGAAACACCATATATTTT. Its translation reads: CASSPDLGSSGNTIYF. Here the chain combines TRBV5-4 and TRBJ1-3; the D gene is unclear. From the cysteine through the phenylalanine, the CDR3 covers 16 amino acids. Only the CDR3 region is kept as DNA, spanning 48 bases read in frame from base 1. V is reduced by 4 bases and J by 0 bases, leaving a spacing of 14 bases between them. As encoded in the germline V gene (reference sequence), CDR1 is SGHNT while CDR2 is YYREEE.